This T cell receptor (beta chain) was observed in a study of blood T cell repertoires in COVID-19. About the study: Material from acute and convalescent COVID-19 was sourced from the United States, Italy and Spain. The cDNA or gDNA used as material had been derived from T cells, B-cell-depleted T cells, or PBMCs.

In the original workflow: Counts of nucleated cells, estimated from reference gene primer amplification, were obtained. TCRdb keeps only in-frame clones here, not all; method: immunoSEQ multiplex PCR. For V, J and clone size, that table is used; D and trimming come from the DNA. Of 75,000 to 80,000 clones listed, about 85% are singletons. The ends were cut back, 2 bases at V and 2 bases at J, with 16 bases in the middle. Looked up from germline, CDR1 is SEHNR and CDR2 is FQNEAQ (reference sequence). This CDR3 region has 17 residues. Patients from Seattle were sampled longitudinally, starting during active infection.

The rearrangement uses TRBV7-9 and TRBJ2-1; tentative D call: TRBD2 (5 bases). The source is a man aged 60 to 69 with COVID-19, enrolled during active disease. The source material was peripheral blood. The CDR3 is CASSLPRRFSTYNEQFF. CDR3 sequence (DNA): TGTGCCAGCAGCTTACCTAGGAGGTTTAGCACCTACAATGAGCAGTTCTTC.